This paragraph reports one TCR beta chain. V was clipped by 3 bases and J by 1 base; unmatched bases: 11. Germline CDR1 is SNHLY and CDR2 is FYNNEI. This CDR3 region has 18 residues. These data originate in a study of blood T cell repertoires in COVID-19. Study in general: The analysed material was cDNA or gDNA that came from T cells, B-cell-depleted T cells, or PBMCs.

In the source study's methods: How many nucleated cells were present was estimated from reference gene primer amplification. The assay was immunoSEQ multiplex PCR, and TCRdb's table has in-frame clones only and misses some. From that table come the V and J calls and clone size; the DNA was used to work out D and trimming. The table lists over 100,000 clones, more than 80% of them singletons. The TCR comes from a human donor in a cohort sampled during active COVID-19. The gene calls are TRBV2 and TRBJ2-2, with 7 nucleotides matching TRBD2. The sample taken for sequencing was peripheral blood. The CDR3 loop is CASSERGSRGVNTGELFF. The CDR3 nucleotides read TGTGCCAGCAGTGAGCGGGGGTCCCGGGGGGTGAACACCGGGGAGCTGTTTTTT.